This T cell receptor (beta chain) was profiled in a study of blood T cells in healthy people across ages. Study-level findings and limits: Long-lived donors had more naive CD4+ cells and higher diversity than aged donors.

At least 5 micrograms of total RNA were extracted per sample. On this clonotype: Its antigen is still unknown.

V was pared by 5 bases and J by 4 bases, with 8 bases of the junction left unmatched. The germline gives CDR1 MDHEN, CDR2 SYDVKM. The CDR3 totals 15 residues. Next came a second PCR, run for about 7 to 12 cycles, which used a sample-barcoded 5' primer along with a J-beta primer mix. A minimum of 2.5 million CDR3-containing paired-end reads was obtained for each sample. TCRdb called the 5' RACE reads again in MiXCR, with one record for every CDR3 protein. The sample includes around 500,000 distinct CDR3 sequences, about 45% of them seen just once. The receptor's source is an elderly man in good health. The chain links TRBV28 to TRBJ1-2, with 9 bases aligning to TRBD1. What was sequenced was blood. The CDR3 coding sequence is TGTGCCAGCAGTCCCTTCGGACAGGGGTCCTATGGCTACACCTTC. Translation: CASSPFGQGSYGYTF.